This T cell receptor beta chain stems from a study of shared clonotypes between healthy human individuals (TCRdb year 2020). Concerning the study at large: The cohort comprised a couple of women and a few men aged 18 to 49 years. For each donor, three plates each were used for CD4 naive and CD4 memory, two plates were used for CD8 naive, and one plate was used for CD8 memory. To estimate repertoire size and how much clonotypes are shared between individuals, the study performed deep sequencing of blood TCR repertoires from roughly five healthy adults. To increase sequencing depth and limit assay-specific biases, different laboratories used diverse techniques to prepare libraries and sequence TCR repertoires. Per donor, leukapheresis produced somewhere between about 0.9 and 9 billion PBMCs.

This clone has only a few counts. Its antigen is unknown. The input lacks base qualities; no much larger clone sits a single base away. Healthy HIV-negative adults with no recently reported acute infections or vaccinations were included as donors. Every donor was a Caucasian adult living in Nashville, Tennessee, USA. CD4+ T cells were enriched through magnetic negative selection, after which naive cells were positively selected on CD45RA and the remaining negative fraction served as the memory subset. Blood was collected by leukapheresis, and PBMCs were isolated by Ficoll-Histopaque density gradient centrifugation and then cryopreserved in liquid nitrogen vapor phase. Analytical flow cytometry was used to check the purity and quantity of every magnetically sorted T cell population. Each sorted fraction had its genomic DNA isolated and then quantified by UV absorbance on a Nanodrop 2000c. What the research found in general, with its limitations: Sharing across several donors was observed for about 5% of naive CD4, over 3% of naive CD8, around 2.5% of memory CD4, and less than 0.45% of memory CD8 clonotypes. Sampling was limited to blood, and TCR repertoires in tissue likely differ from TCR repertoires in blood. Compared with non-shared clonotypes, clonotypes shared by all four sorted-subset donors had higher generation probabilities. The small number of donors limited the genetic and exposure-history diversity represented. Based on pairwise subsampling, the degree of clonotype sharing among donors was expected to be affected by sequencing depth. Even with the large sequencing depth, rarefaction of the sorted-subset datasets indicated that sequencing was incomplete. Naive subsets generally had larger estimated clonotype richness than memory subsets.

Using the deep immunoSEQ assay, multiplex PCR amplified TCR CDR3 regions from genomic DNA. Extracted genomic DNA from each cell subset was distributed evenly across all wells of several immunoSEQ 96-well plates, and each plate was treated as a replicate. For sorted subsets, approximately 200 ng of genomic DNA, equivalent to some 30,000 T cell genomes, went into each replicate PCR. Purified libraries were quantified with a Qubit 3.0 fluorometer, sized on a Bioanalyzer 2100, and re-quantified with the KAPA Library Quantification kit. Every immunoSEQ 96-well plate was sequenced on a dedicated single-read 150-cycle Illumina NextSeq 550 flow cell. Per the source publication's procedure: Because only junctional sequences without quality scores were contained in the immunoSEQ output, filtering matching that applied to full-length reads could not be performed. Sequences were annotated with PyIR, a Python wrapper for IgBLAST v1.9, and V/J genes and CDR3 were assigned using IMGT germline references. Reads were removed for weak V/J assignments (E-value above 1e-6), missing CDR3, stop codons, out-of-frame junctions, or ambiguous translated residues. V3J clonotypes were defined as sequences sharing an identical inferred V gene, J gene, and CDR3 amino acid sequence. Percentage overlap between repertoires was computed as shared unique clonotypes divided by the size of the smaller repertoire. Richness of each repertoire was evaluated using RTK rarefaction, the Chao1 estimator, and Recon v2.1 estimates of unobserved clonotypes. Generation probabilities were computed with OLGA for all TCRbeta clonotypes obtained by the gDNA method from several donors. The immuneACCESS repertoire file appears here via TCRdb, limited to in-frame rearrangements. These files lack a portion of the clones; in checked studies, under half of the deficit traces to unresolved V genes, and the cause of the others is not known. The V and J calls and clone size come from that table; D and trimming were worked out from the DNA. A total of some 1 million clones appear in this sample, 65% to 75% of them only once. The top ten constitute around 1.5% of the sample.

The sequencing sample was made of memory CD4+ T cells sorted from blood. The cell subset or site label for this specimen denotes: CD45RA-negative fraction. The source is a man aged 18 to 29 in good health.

CDR3 region: CASSLSRVDTQYF. The sequence in DNA is TGCGCCAGCAGCTTGTCGCGGGTAGATACGCAGTATTTT. The chain uses TRBV5-1 and TRBJ2-3, with TRBD2 tentatively as D gene (5 bases match). CDR1 and CDR2 are drawn from the germline V gene: SGHRS, YFSETQ. The cysteine opens and the phenylalanine closes a CDR3 of 13 amino acids. The only DNA kept is the CDR3, 39 bases in frame from the first base. V sheds 1 base and J sheds 5 bases, leaving 8 bases between their ends.